Below are 28 T cell receptor beta chains sequenced from a single sample in a study of OX40 agonist ivuxolimab in advanced cancers. Assay used: immunoSEQ multiplex PCR; TCRdb lists only in-frame clones, some missing. The sample lists under 150,000 clones; over 75% were seen once. The sequences come from CD4+ or CD8+ T cells sorted from blood, collected in a trial of the OX40 agonist ivuxolimab. These receptors were taken from an adult with an advanced solid tumor such as melanoma, head and neck, liver or kidney cancer.

A single count supports this clone. The chain links TRBV5-1 to TRBJ2-1; TRBD2 agrees at 7 bases. This CDR3 is 15 amino acids long. V was clipped by 2 bases and J by 8 bases; unmatched bases: 10. Germline values: CDR1 SGHRS, CDR2 YFSETQ. The CDR3 here is CASSLLSGPGDEQFF. The CDR3 nucleotides read TGCGCCAGCAGCTTACTTAGCGGGCCGGGAGATGAGCAGTTCTTC.

V usage is TRBV11-1 and J usage is TRBJ1-1; no definite D call. Germline loops: CDR1 SGHAT, CDR2 FQDESV (reference sequence). Trimming removed 4 bases from V and 4 bases from J, with 13 bases in between. This CDR3 has 14 residues. CDR3: CASSSERYFTEAFF. CDR3 DNA: TGTGCCAGCAGCTCAGAGCGATACTTCACTGAAGCTTTCTTT.

The CDR3 DNA reads TGTGCCAGCAGCCAACTAGCGGGGGGAACAGATACGCAGTATTTT. Translated: CASSQLAGGTDTQYF. The chain uses TRBV4-2 and TRBJ2-3; 11 positions agree with TRBD2. V lost 2 bases to trimming and J lost 3 bases; unmatched junction nucleotides: 1. The CDR3 runs to 15 residues. Per the germline V gene, CDR1 is LGHNA and CDR2 is YNFKEQ.

The chain is built from TRBV2 and TRBJ2-7; TRBD1 agrees at 9 bases. The CDR3 contains 14 residues. J gave up 6 bases and V 7 bases, and 10 bases lay outside the gene matches. CDR1 and CDR2 (germline): SNHLY, FYNNEI. CDR3 residues: CASIPGTGTGEQYF. In DNA, the CDR3 is TGTGCCAGCATTCCCGGGACAGGGACAGGCGAGCAGTACTTC.

J is TRBJ1-1 and V is TRBV6-5; D gene ambiguous. The CDR3 contains 15 residues. Trimming shortened V by 0 bases and J by 1 base, and 9 bases separated the two germline ends. The germline gives CDR1 MNHEY, CDR2 SVGAGI. The CDR3 spells CASSYSDGRNTEAFF. The CDR3 nucleotides are TGTGCCAGCAGTTACTCTGACGGTAGGAACACTGAAGCTTTCTTT.

This CDR3 reads CASSPKGSPGYTF. For the CDR3, the DNA is TGTGCCAGCAGCCCAAAAGGGAGCCCTGGCTACACCTTC. V usage is TRBV7-9 and J usage is TRBJ1-2; D is undetermined. The germline CDR1 and CDR2 sequences are SEHNR and FQNEAQ (reference sequence). V gave up 5 bases and J gave up 7 bases, with 14 bases separating them. This CDR3 contains 13 residues.

The V and J genes are TRBV30 and TRBJ2-1; 9 nucleotides agree with TRBD1. V was clipped by 5 bases and J by 4 bases; unmatched bases: 9. CDR1 and CDR2 from the germline V gene are GTSNPN and SVGIG (reference sequence). The CDR3 is made up of 15 amino acids. This chain's CDR3 is CAWGSGTGLYNEQFF. The CDR3 DNA sequence: TGTGCCTGGGGCTCGGGGACAGGGTTGTACAATGAGCAGTTCTTC.

Here the CDR3 DNA reads TGTGCCAGCAGACGCAGCGACAGCACGGGAGAAAAACTGTTTTTT. Protein product: CASRRSDSTGEKLFF. The rearrangement uses TRBV6-5 and TRBJ1-4, with D possibly matching TRBD1 (5 bases). Germline lookup yields CDR1 MNHEY and CDR2 SVGAGI. The V end lost 6 bases, the J end lost 8 bases, and 19 bases lay between the germline ends. This CDR3 spans 15 amino acids.

The gene calls are TRBV7-9 and TRBJ2-1; D is undetermined. This CDR3 is 13 amino acids long. The V gene's germline CDR1 is SEHNR and CDR2 FQNEAQ (reference sequence). V lost 4 bases, J lost 10 bases, and 14 bases lay in between. CDR3 DNA sequence: TGTGCCAGCAGCTCCTTTGGGCGGCCCGAGCAGTTCTTC. Amino acids: CASSSFGRPEQFF. Combining the CDR3 with reference TRBV7-9 and TRBJ2-1 gives the whole variable domain DTGVSQNPRHKITKRGQNVTFRCDPISEHNRLYWYRQTLGQGPEFLTYFQNEAQLEKSRLLSDRFSAERPKGSFSTLEIQRTEQGDSAMYLCASSSFGRPEQFFGPGTRLTVL.

The rearrangement joins TRBV2 to TRBJ2-5, with 16 bases fitting TRBD2. Trimming cost V 6 bases and J 4 bases; bases outside gene matches: 5. This CDR3 comprises 16 residues. Germline V gene data show CDR1 as SNHLY and CDR2 as FYNNEI. The CDR3 sequence is CASSGTSGGVRETQYF. The CDR3 DNA reads TGTGCCAGCAGCGGGACTAGCGGGGGGGTAAGAGAGACCCAGTACTTC.

The V and J genes are TRBV9 and TRBJ1-1; 7 bases agree with TRBD1. V was clipped by 0 bases and J by 3 bases; unmatched bases: 2. The CDR3 loop spans 14 amino acids. The germline V gene has CDR1 SGDLS and CDR2 YYNGEE. The chain's CDR3 is CASSVGQGDTEAFF. CDR3 nucleotides: TGTGCCAGCAGCGTAGGTCAGGGGGACACTGAAGCTTTCTTT.

The table lists this clone with a count of one. The chain uses TRBV9 and TRBJ2-3; D is possibly TRBD2 (7 bases). Germline V gene data show CDR1 as SGDLS and CDR2 as YYNGEE. The germline V and J ends were trimmed by 0 bases and 0 bases, with 11 bases remaining between them. The CDR3 has 16 residues. The CDR3 region has the DNA TGTGCCAGCAGCGTAGCGGCGGGGGCCAGCACAGATACGCAGTATTTT. It codes for CASSVAAGASTDTQYF.

In DNA, the CDR3 is TGTGCCAGCAGCACCCCCGGGACAGGGGCAAACATTCAGTACTTC. This codes for CASSTPGTGANIQYF. The gene calls are TRBV11-2 and TRBJ2-4; 10 bases align to TRBD1. Germline V gives CDR1 SGHAT, CDR2 FQNNGV. CDR3 length: 15 amino acids. Unmatched junction bases numbered 7, after V lost 5 bases and J lost 6 bases.

Comments on this clone: At the DNA level, this CDR3 is encoded by other sequences in the same sample as well. The J gene is TRBJ2-7, the V gene TRBV5-1; D is possibly TRBD1 or TRBD2 (5 bases each). CDR1 SGHRS and CDR2 YFSETQ come from the germline V gene. The CDR3 runs 13 residues. Trimming cost V 0 bases and J 6 bases, with 10 bases left between them. The DNA of the CDR3 is TGCGCCAGCAGCTTGGAGGCAGGGAGCGAGCAGTACTTC. This encodes CASSLEAGSEQYF.

This clone came up a few times. J is TRBJ1-2 and V is TRBV9; 7 bases are a match to TRBD1. Trimming at V came to 4 bases and at J to 2 bases, leaving 8 bases not matched to a gene. Germline lookup yields CDR1 SGDLS and CDR2 YYNGEE. CDR3 length equals 15 residues. The CDR3, as DNA: TGTGCCAGCAGCACTACTGGACAGGCGAACTATGGCTACACCTTC. Its translation: CASSTTGQANYGYTF.

V is TRBV7-2 and J is TRBJ2-7; D possibly uses TRBD1 or TRBD2 (5 bases each). The CDR3 loop spans 15 amino acids. With 5 bases removed from V and 4 bases from J, the gap between germline ends came to 18 bases. Germline assignment: CDR1 SGHTA and CDR2 FQGNSA. The CDR3 reads CASSRGVRGTYEQYF. The CDR3 region has the DNA TGTGCCAGCAGCCGAGGAGTGAGGGGAACTTACGAGCAGTACTTC.

CDR3 DNA: TGTGCCAGCAGTTACGGTGGGCTGAATCAGCCCCAGCATTTT. It yields the protein CASSYGGLNQPQHF. V gene TRBV6-5 combines with J gene TRBJ1-5; D is ambiguous. Germline values: CDR1 MNHEY, CDR2 SVGAGI. CDR3 size: 14 residues. Trimming left V 2 bases short and J 4 bases short, with 9 bases between.

V usage is TRBV6-1 and J usage is TRBJ1-2; D is unresolved. Germline loops: CDR1 MNHNS, CDR2 SASEGT. The CDR3 extends over 15 amino acids. V dropped 6 bases and J dropped 7 bases, with 21 bases sitting between them. The CDR3 loop reads CASSGLVSLGAGYTF. The CDR3 nucleotides read TGTGCCAGCAGCGGCTTGGTTTCTCTGGGAGCTGGCTACACCTTC.

The rearrangement links TRBV5-1 to TRBJ1-3; 7 nucleotides agree with TRBD1. Germline loops: CDR1 SGHRS, CDR2 YFSETQ. The J segment lost 0 bases and the V segment lost 4 bases, leaving 7 bases of the junction unmatched. CDR3 length: 16 residues. The CDR3 reads CASSVMGQRSGNTIYF. The CDR3 DNA reads as TGCGCCAGCAGCGTAATGGGACAGCGCTCTGGAAACACCATATATTTT. The full variable domain, completed using reference TRBV5-1 and TRBJ1-3, is KAGVTQTPRYLIKTRGQQVTLSCSPISGHRSVSWYQQTPGQGLQFLFEYFSETQRNKGNFPGRFSGRQFSNSRSEMNVSTLELGDSALYLCASSVMGQRSGNTIYFGEGSWLTVV.

This clone was seen a few times. The rearrangement uses TRBV28 and TRBJ1-5, with 9 bases aligning to TRBD1. The CDR3 covers 16 residues. Germline V gene lookup returns CDR1 MDHEN and CDR2 SYDVKM. V was pared by 5 bases and J by 2 bases, with 7 bases of the junction left unmatched. The CDR3: CASSTPRDRGNQPQHF. In DNA, the CDR3 is TGTGCCAGCAGTACCCCCCGGGACAGGGGCAATCAGCCCCAGCATTTT.

The chain uses TRBV5-1 and TRBJ2-7; D is possibly TRBD1 (5 bases). This CDR3 region has 14 residues. CDR1 and CDR2 (germline): SGHRS, YFSETQ. Trimming pared 0 bases from V and 6 bases from J, leaving 13 bases between. The CDR3 region has the DNA TGCGCCAGCAGCTTGGACAGGCTCGAAAGCGAGCAGTACTTC. Protein product: CASSLDRLESEQYF.

This chain links TRBV19 with TRBJ2-7, with 9 positions matching TRBD1. CDR1 is LNHDA and CDR2 is SQIVND in the germline V gene (reference sequence). V shed 1 base, J shed 4 bases, and the junction held 5 bases outside the gene matches. The CDR3 runs to 15 residues. Here the CDR3 DNA reads TGTGCCAGTAGTATAGCACAGGACAGGGGATACGAGCAGTACTTC. Translating gives CASSIAQDRGYEQYF.

V is TRBV4-3 and J is TRBJ1-2, with D possibly being TRBD1 (5 bases). The CDR3 sequence is 14 residues long. Germline CDR1 LGHNA, CDR2 YSLEER. The V end was cut by 0 bases, the J end by 1 base, with 6 bases between. CDR3 loop: CASSQDGGNYGYTF. In nucleotides, the CDR3 is TGCGCCAGCAGCCAAGATGGGGGTAACTATGGCTACACCTTC.

The rearrangement uses TRBV7-3 and TRBJ1-4; D unclear. The germline V gene has CDR1 SGHTA and CDR2 FQGTGA. The CDR3 contains 13 residues. V lost 5 bases to trimming and J lost 3 bases, with 7 bases between them. CDR3 loop: CASSLQANEKLFF. Written as DNA, the CDR3 is TGTGCCAGCAGCCTCCAGGCTAATGAAAAACTGTTTTTT.

This sequence joins TRBV4-3 and TRBJ2-1; the match to TRBD2 covers 10 bases. The CDR3 runs to 16 residues. V shed 1 base and J 2 bases; nucleotides not matched to a gene: 2. Germline assignment: CDR1 LGHNA and CDR2 YSLEER. Here the CDR3 reads CASSQALAGAYNEQFF. The CDR3 region has the DNA TGCGCCAGCAGCCAAGCCCTAGCGGGGGCCTACAATGAGCAGTTCTTC.

The chain uses TRBV2 and TRBJ1-2; possible D gene TRBD1, 5 bases. The CDR3 totals 14 residues. Trimming removed 7 bases from V and 5 bases from J, with 17 bases in between. Per the germline V gene, CDR1 is SNHLY and CDR2 is FYNNEI. CDR3 nucleotide sequence: TGTGCCAGCACAGTGAAGGGGCGCCCATATGGCTACACCTTC. This codes for CASTVKGRPYGYTF.

The chain is built from TRBV2 and TRBJ1-1; no clear D. Germline V gives CDR1 SNHLY, CDR2 FYNNEI. The length of the CDR3 is 13 residues. V lost 7 bases and J lost 4, with 13 bases in between. CDR3: CASIRRWGTEAFF. CDR3 DNA: TGTGCCAGCATAAGAAGGTGGGGCACTGAAGCTTTCTTT.

The V and J genes are TRBV11-2 and TRBJ2-5, with D perhaps TRBD1 or TRBD2 (5 bases each). V lost 5 bases and J 1 base, leaving 11 bases between the germline ends. Germline V gene sequence: CDR1 SGHAT, CDR2 FQNNGV. The CDR3 is 14 residues long. The CDR3 sequence is CASSRGKAQETQYF. DNA for the CDR3: TGTGCCAGCAGCCGGGGCAAGGCCCAAGAGACCCAGTACTTC.